This TCR beta chain appears in the sequencing data of a study of T cells after yellow fever vaccination. MiXCR, run by TCRdb on the 5' RACE reads, gives a single entry per CDR3 protein. This sample carries approximately 550,000 distinct CDR3 sequences, about 19% of them seen once, and the ten largest clones take around an eighth. The CDR3 has 11 amino acids. In germline, CDR1 is SGHVS, CDR2 FNYEAQ. The origin of this receptor is a man aged 30 to 39 who received the YFV17D yellow fever vaccine. The chain couples TRBV7-6 to TRBJ2-3; unclear D gene. The starting material was PBMCs, obtained 15 days after the yellow fever booster vaccination. The CDR3 region has the DNA TGTGCAGTCGCCTCCACAGATACGCAGTATTTT. This gives the protein CAVASTDTQYF.